Below, 11 T cell receptor beta chains from the same sample are listed, as sequenced in a study of OX40 agonist ivuxolimab in advanced cancers. Using immunoSEQ multiplex PCR, the repertoire was profiled, and TCRdb retains in-frame clones only, with some absent. In the table there are 95,000 to 150,000 clones, roughly nine tenths of which are singletons. The sample was CD4+ or CD8+ T cells sorted from blood, taken in a trial of the OX40 agonist ivuxolimab. Source of these receptors: an adult with an advanced solid tumor such as melanoma, head and neck, liver or kidney cancer.

The rearrangement links TRBV5-6 to TRBJ1-3, with D hard to call. This CDR3 has 14 residues. Trimming removed 5 bases at V and 0 bases at J, with 9 bases between. The germline gives CDR1 SGHDT, CDR2 YYEEEE. For the CDR3, the DNA is TGTGCCAGCAGTTTCAGCGGCTCTGGAAACACCATATATTTT. Amino acid sequence: CASSFSGSGNTIYF.

The rearrangement links TRBV11-2 to TRBJ2-5; 7 bases match TRBD2. Germline-derived CDR1 and CDR2 are SGHAT and FQNNGV. J was trimmed by 1 base and V by 1 base; bases with no gene match: 15. The CDR3 totals 19 residues. CDR3 nucleotides: TGTGCCAGCAGCTTAGCGACCCCCTGGGGAGGGCGGGGCCAAGAGACCCAGTACTTC. It yields the protein CASSLATPWGGRGQETQYF.

CDR3 DNA: TGTGCCAGTAGTATAGGACTAGCGGGGGGCCGGGGGAACACCGGGGAGCTGTTTTTT. It yields the protein CASSIGLAGGRGNTGELFF. J is TRBJ2-2 and V is TRBV19; 13 nucleotides agree with TRBD2. The CDR3 totals 19 residues. CDR1 and CDR2 (germline): LNHDA, SQIVND (reference sequence). The V and J ends lost 1 base and 1 base, in that order; junction bases with no gene match: 6. Full variable domain (rest looked up from reference TRBV19 and TRBJ2-2): DGGITQSPKYLFRKEGQNVTLSCEQNLNHDAMYWYRQDPGQGLRLIYYSQIVNDFQKGDIAEGYSVSREKKESFPLTVTSAQKNPTAFYLCASSIGLAGGRGNTGELFFGEGSRLTVL.

V is TRBV7-2 and J is TRBJ2-5; 12 bases line up with TRBD2. V shed 0 bases, J shed 3 bases, and the junction held 2 bases outside the gene matches. CDR1 and CDR2 from the germline V gene are SGHTA and FQGNSA. The CDR3 has 16 residues. The CDR3, as DNA: TGTGCCAGCAGCTTAGCGCCTAGCGGGGGGGAAGAGACCCAGTACTTC. Its protein product is CASSLAPSGGEETQYF. Full variable domain (missing parts from reference TRBV7-2 and TRBJ2-5): GAGVSQSPSNKVTEKGKDVELRCDPISGHTALYWYRQSLGQGLEFLIYFQGNSAPDKSGLPSDRFSAERTGGSVSTLTIQRTQQEDSAVYLCASSLAPSGGEETQYFGPGTRLLVL.

The V gene is TRBV7-6, the J gene TRBJ2-7, with D tentatively TRBD1 or TRBD2 (5 bases each). Trimming removed 3 bases from V and 6 bases from J, with 15 bases in between. CDR3 length: 14 amino acids. Germline CDR1 SGHVS, CDR2 FNYEAQ. The CDR3, as DNA: TGTGCCAGCAGCTTTGGTTCGGGGCCGGGCGAGCAGTACTTC. Residues: CASSFGSGPGEQYF.

V and J are TRBV7-2 and TRBJ2-3; possibly TRBD2 for D (6 bases). The CDR3 runs 16 residues. V was clipped by 1 base and J by 1 base, with 12 bases between them. Germline values: CDR1 SGHTA, CDR2 FQGNSA. CDR3 residues: CASSLGGTRRTDTQYF. In DNA, the CDR3 is TGTGCCAGCAGCTTAGGCGGGACTCGACGCACAGATACGCAGTATTTT.

This sequence joins TRBV2 and TRBJ2-7; weak D call: TRBD1 (6 bases). Germline loops: CDR1 SNHLY, CDR2 FYNNEI. The CDR3 is 14 amino acids. Trimming took 4 bases from V and 0 from J, leaving 10 bases between them. This chain's CDR3 is CASSGGTSSYEQYF. CDR3 DNA: TGTGCCAGCAGTGGGGGGACAAGCTCCTACGAGCAGTACTTC.

V and J are TRBV28 and TRBJ1-5; no clear D. Germline V gene lookup returns CDR1 MDHEN and CDR2 SYDVKM. The ends were cut back, 6 bases at V and 11 bases at J, with 20 bases in the middle. The CDR3 loop spans 14 amino acids. The CDR3 nucleotides read TGTGCCAGCAGCCCACACAATACTTTAGCAGCCCAGCATTTT. Its protein is CASSPHNTLAAQHF. The variable domain in full, with the rest retrieved from reference TRBV28 and TRBJ1-5, is DVKVTQSSRYLVKRTGEKVFLECVQDMDHENMFWYRQDPGLGLRLIYFSYDVKMKEKGDIPEGYSVSREKKERFSLILESASTNQTSMYLCASSPHNTLAAQHFGDGTRLSIL.

In nucleotides, the CDR3 is TGTGCCATCAGTGTACAGGATAATTCACCCCTCCACTTT. The encoded protein is CAISVQDNSPLHF. The V call is TRBV10-3, the J call TRBJ1-6; D possibly corresponds to TRBD1 (5 bases). Trimming pared 4 bases from V and 5 bases from J, leaving 6 bases between. The CDR3 is 13 amino acids. Per germline, CDR1 ENHRY and CDR2 SYGVKD.

The genes are TRBV7-3 and TRBJ2-1; 8 bases align to TRBD1. The V and J ends lost 4 bases and 9 bases, in that order; junction bases with no gene match: 14. Germline values: CDR1 SGHTA, CDR2 FQGTGA. The CDR3 runs 16 residues. In nucleotides, the CDR3 is TGTGCCAGCAGCTCCAGCCGGACAGGGACACGAAGTGAGCAGTTCTTC. Translating it yields CASSSSRTGTRSEQFF.

The chain recombines TRBV6-6 with TRBJ2-7; D is perhaps TRBD1 or TRBD2 (5 bases each). This CDR3 comprises 13 residues. Trimming took off 6 bases at V and 4 bases at J, with 13 bases between the two ends. Per the germline V gene, CDR1 is MNHNY and CDR2 is SVGAGI (reference sequence). In DNA, the CDR3 is TGTGCCAGCAGCCCCCGGGGCGGATACGAGCAGTACTTC. Translation: CASSPRGGYEQYF.